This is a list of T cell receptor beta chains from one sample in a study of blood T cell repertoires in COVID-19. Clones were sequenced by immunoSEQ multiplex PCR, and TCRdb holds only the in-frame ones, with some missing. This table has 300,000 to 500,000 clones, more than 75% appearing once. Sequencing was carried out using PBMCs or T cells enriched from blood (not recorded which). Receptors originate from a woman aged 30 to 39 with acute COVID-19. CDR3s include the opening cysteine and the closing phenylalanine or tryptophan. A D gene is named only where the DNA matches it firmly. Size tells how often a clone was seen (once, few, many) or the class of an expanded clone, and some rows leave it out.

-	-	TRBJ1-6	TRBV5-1	TGCGCCAGCAGCTTTGAGGCGCAGGGAAATTCACCCCTCCACTTT	CASSFEAQGNSPLHF
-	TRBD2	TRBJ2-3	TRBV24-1	TGTGCCACCCCTGGACTAGCGGGAATAGGGGATACGCAGTATTTT	CATPGLAGIGDTQYF
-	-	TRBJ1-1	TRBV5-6	TGTGCCAGCAGCTCGTCGGCGGAGAACACTGAAGCTTTCTTT	CASSSSAENTEAFF
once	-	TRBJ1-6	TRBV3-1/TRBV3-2	TGTGCCAGCAGCCAAGCTGGACATTTGGATAATTCACCCCTCCACTTT	CASSQAGHLDNSPLHF
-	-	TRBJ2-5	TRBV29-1	TGCAGCGGAATGGGGCCACACCAAGAGACCCAGTACTTC	CSGMGPHQETQYF
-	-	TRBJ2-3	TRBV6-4	TGTGCCAGCAGTGACGGGGGCGGCACAGATACGCAGTATTTT	CASSDGGGTDTQYF
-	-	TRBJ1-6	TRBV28	TGTGCCAGCAGTCCCCTAGGCAGGGGAGATAATTCACCCCTCCACTTT	CASSPLGRGDNSPLHF
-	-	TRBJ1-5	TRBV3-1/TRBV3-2	TGTGCCAGCAGCCAAGATCTACAGGATTTTAACAATCAGCATTTT	CASSQDLQDFNNQHF
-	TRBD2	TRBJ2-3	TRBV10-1	TGCGCCAGCAGTCCATCGGCACGGGGGGGCCTAACAGATACGCAGTATTTT	CASSPSARGGLTDTQYF
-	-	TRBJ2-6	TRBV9	TGTGCCAGCAGCGTGAGCTCTGGGGCCAACGTCCTGACTTTC	CASSVSSGANVLTF
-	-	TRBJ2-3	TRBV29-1	TGCAGCGTTGCCGGGGAGGCAGATACGCAGTATTTT	CSVAGEADTQYF
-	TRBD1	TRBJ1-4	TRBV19	TGTGCCAGTAGCTTGGGACAGGTGTTCAGTGGAAAACTGTTTTTT	CASSLGQVFSGKLFF
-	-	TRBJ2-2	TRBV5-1	TGCGCCAGCAGCTTTATGACAGGTGTCACCGGGGAGCTGTTTTTT	CASSFMTGVTGELFF
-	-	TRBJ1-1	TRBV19	TGTGCCAGTAGTTTTCAAATGAACACTGAAGCTTTCTTT	CASSFQMNTEAFF
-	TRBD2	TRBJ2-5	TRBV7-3	TGTGCCAGCAGCTTAGCGGGGGGGGGCTGGGAGACCCAGTACTTC	CASSLAGGGWETQYF
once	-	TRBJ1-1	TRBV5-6	TGTGCCAGCAGCTCGGGTGTCTTGAACACTGAAGCTTTCTTT	CASSSGVLNTEAFF
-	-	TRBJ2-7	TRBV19	TGTGCCAGTAGTCTGGGTCCTGGGAGCGAGCAGTACTTC	CASSLGPGSEQYF
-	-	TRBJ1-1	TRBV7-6	TGTGCCAGCAGCTTACGGTCAGGGAACACTGAAGCTTTCTTT	CASSLRSGNTEAFF
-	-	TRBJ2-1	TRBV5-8	TGTGCCAGCAGCCCTACAGGGTTATGGAGCTCCTACAATGAGCAGTTCTTC	CASSPTGLWSSYNEQFF
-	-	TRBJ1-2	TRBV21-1	TGTGCCAGCAGCAAAGTTGAACAGGGGAATGGCTACACCTTC	CASSKVEQGNGYTF
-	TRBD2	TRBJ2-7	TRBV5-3	TGTGCCAGAAGCGGGACTAGCGGGGGGGCCTCGACCTACGAGCAGTACTTC	CARSGTSGGASTYEQYF
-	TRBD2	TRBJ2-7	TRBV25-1	TGTGCCAGCAGTGAGGCCAGCGGGGGTTTCTACGAGCAGTACTTC	CASSEASGGFYEQYF
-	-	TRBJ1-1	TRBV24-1	TGTGCCACCAGTGGGGGAACGGCAGGGGTTACTGAAGCTTTCTTT	CATSGGTAGVTEAFF
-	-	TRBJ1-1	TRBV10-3	TGTGCCATCAGCCGGCAGGTTAACACTGAAGCTTTCTTT	CAISRQVNTEAFF
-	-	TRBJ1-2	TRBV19	TGTGCCCCACGAGGGGGCTATGGCTACACCTTC	CAPRGGYGYTF
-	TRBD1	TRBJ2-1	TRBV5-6	TGTGCCAGCAGCCCAGGTTGGGGGACAGGGGCCAACAATGAGCAGTTCTTC	CASSPGWGTGANNEQFF
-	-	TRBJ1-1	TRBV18	TGTGCCAGCTCACCGGGGGGGGCGGTGACTGAAGCTTTCTTT	CASSPGGAVTEAFF
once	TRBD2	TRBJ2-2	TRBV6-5	TGTGCCAGCAGTCAGCGGGGGGGCAACACCGGGGAGCTGTTTTTT	CASSQRGGNTGELFF
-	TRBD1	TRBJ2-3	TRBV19	TGTGCCAGTAGTATATCCTCCCCCGGGACAGAGGTATCTGACCCTCGGGTAACAGATACGCAGTATTTT	CASSISSPGTEVSDPRVTDTQYF
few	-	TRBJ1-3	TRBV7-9	TGTGCCAGCACTCCGGTTTCTGGAAACACCATATATTTT	CASTPVSGNTIYF
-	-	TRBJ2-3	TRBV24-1	TGTGCCACCAGTGAACCGCAGGGAAGTGGTAAATCAGATACGCAGTATTTT	CATSEPQGSGKSDTQYF
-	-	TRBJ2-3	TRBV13	TGTGCCAGCAGCTTACGGTTTAGTGCCCCAGATACGCAGTATTTT	CASSLRFSAPDTQYF
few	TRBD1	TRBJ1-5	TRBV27	TGTGCCACCCGATGGACAGGGAGAGATCAGCCCCAGCATTTT	CATRWTGRDQPQHF
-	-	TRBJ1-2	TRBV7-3	TGTGCCAGCAGCTCTGACAGGCTTCGCAGCTATGGCTACACCTTC	CASSSDRLRSYGYTF
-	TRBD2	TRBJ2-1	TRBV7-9	TGTGCCAGCGTGTCAGTAGCGGGGGGGATCTACAATGAGCAGTTCTTC	CASVSVAGGIYNEQFF
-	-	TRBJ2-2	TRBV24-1	TGTGCCACCAGTGATCCCACTCCCCACACCGGGGAGCTGTTTTTT	CATSDPTPHTGELFF
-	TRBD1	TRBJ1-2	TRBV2	TGTGCCAGCAGTGAAGGGGGGGGACAGGGGACCTCCTATGGCTACACCTTC	CASSEGGGQGTSYGYTF
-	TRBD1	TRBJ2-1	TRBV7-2	TGTGCCAGCAGCCCCAGACAGGGGGCGGTGAATGAGCAGTTCTTC	CASSPRQGAVNEQFF
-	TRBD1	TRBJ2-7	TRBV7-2	TGTGCCAGCAGCCTGTGGGACAGGAGCTACGAGCAGTACTTC	CASSLWDRSYEQYF
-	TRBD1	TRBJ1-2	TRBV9	TGTGCCAGCAGCGTAGATGGACAGGGACACACCTTC	CASSVDGQGHTF
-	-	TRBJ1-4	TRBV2	TGTGCCAGCAGCGAGACTCTGACAACTAATGAAAAACTGTTTTTT	CASSETLTTNEKLFF
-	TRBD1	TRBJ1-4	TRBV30	TGTGCCTGGAGTGTACGAACAGGGGGTAATGAAAAACTGTTTTTT	CAWSVRTGGNEKLFF
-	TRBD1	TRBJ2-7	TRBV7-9	TGTGCCAGCAGCCGGACAGGGGACGAGCAGTACTTC	CASSRTGDEQYF
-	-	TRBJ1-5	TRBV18	TGTGCCAGCTCGGAAGGGCGGGGGGGTAATCAGCCCCAGCATTTT	CASSEGRGGNQPQHF